Ten or more counts support the clone carrying this T cell receptor beta chain. This sample stems from a study of identical twins. The CDR3 consists of 13 residues. Germline CDR1 and CDR2: SQVTM and ANQGSEA. TCRdb redid the calling of the 5' RACE reads with MiXCR, one entry per CDR3 protein. The sample contains about 220,000 distinct CDR3 sequences, 7.5% of which appear only once. These sequences were also reported in another study, on yellow fever vaccine responses in identical twins.

The chain couples TRBV29-1 to TRBJ2-1, with 11 positions matching TRBD1. This TCR was sampled from a woman under 30 in good health. The sequenced sample was memory (CD45RO+) T cells sorted from blood. In DNA, the CDR3 is TGCAGTGGGGACAGGGGGTCCTACAATGAGCAGTTCTTC. It codes for CSGDRGSYNEQFF.